These 23 T cell receptor beta chains came from one sample sequenced in a study of cytomegalovirus exposure and HLA in healthy donors (dated by TCRdb to the late 2010s). The library was generated by the immunoSEQ multiplex PCR assay. This immuneACCESS table, as held by TCRdb, lists in-frame sequences with V and J called but not all clones. Of the missing ones, under half trace to an unresolved V gene in checked studies; the others have no known cause. This sample has around 58,000 clones in its table, and around 89% of those were observed once. The ten largest clonotypes hold over 1.5% of the sample. The sample comprised PBMCs. The receptors were sampled from a woman aged 18-35 years in good health and CMV-seronegative.

The rearrangement links TRBV28 to TRBJ2-5; no firm D call. The V end was cut by 4 bases, the J end by 2 bases, with 11 bases between. This CDR3 is built from 14 residues. Germline V lookup: CDR1 MDHEN, CDR2 SYDVKM. The CDR3 bases are TGTGCCAGCAGTTATATGACAAAGCAAGAGACCCAGTACTTC. It specifies CASSYMTKQETQYF.

The V and J genes are TRBV7-6 and TRBJ2-3; unclear D gene. Germline V gives CDR1 SGHVS, CDR2 FNYEAQ. This CDR3 contains 17 residues. Trimming stripped 5 bases from V and 0 bases from J, with 18 bases between. The CDR3 DNA reads TGTGCCAGCAGCAGAAGCGCCGGCGGCCCAAGCACAGATACGCAGTATTTT. Translation: CASSRSAGGPSTDTQYF.

V is TRBV11-2 and J is TRBJ2-1; 8 nucleotides align to TRBD1. CDR3 length: 16 amino acids. Germline V lookup: CDR1 SGHAT, CDR2 FQNNGV. The V segment lost 5 bases and the J segment 1 base; nucleotides outside the gene matches: 7. The CDR3 loop is CASSDTDRGSYNEQFF. The CDR3 DNA is TGTGCCAGCAGCGATACTGACAGGGGATCCTACAATGAGCAGTTCTTC.

The chain combines TRBV30 with TRBJ1-2; 8 bases line up with TRBD1. The CDR3 is made up of 14 amino acids. V gave up 5 bases and J gave up 7 bases; unmatched junction bases: 12. From germline, CDR1 is GTSNPN and CDR2 SVGIG (reference sequence). The CDR3 region has the DNA TGTGCCTGGGGTCCGGGACAGGATTCCGGTGGCTACACCTTC. This codes for CAWGPGQDSGGYTF.

V is TRBV4-3 and J is TRBJ1-5; D is ambiguous. In germline, CDR1 is LGHNA, CDR2 YSLEER. Between the trimmed V and J ends, which lost 5 bases and 2 bases, there was a span of 10 bases. This CDR3 comprises 14 residues. The CDR3, as DNA: TGCGCCAGCAGCGAGGCTCTGGGCAATCAGCCCCAGCATTTT. Protein: CASSEALGNQPQHF.

This chain links TRBV7-2 with TRBJ2-7; 7 bases match TRBD2. The CDR3 has 14 residues. V trimming: 5 bases; J trimming: 4 bases; junction bases outside the gene matches: 8. The V gene's germline CDR1 is SGHTA and CDR2 FQGNSA. As DNA, the CDR3 is TGTGCCAGCAGCCCCTGGGAGGGTGGTTACGAGCAGTACTTC. This translates into CASSPWEGGYEQYF.

The chain recombines TRBV5-5 with TRBJ1-4; D is unresolved. This CDR3 comprises 17 residues. Trimming stripped 4 bases from V and 7 bases from J, with 23 bases between. The V gene's germline CDR1 is SGHKS and CDR2 YYEKEE (reference sequence). CDR3: CASSIAPDHAAGEKLFF. The CDR3 DNA reads as TGTGCCAGCAGCATAGCCCCCGACCACGCAGCTGGTGAAAAACTGTTTTTT.

In this sample, this clone turned up a few times. The gene calls are TRBV4-3 and TRBJ2-3; 13 bases agree with TRBD2. The CDR3 consists of 16 residues. Unmatched junction bases numbered 5, after V lost 4 bases and J lost 4 bases. CDR1 is LGHNA and CDR2 is YSLEER in the germline V gene. The chain's CDR3 is CASSLSGTSGADTQYF. CDR3 sequence (DNA): TGCGCCAGCAGCCTTTCCGGGACTAGCGGGGCAGATACGCAGTATTTT.

This clone has just one count. The chain employs TRBV2 and TRBJ1-4; 9 positions match TRBD1. The J segment lost 6 bases and the V segment lost 2 bases, leaving 4 bases of the junction unmatched. CDR1 is SNHLY and CDR2 is FYNNEI in the germline V gene. The CDR3 runs 15 residues. The DNA of the CDR3 is TGTGCCAGCAGTGAAAGGGGACAGGGAGATGAAAAACTGTTTTTT. Protein sequence: CASSERGQGDEKLFF.

The chain joins TRBV19 to TRBJ1-2; 8 nucleotides align to TRBD1. Germline V CDR1 and CDR2: LNHDA, SQIVND (reference sequence). Trimming cost V 5 bases and J 7 bases; bases outside gene matches: 6. The CDR3 extends over 13 amino acids. CDR3 nucleotides: TGTGCCAGTAGTCCGGGACAGGTGGTTGGCTACACCTTC. Encoded protein: CASSPGQVVGYTF.

The chain recombines TRBV11-3 with TRBJ2-1; D is perhaps TRBD1 (6 bases). Trimming removed 5 bases at V and 5 bases at J, with 13 bases between. Germline CDR1 is SGHNT and CDR2 is YENEEA. CDR3 length: 14 residues. The CDR3: CASSAGARDNEQFF. In DNA, the CDR3 is TGTGCCAGCAGCGCAGGGGCCCGGGACAATGAGCAGTTCTTC.

The chain's CDR3 is CASSPGNRGQGVSEKLFF. The CDR3 DNA sequence: TGCGCCAGCAGCCCGGGGAACAGGGGCCAGGGTGTGTCCGAAAAACTGTTTTTT. V usage is TRBV4-3 and J usage is TRBJ1-4; 7 positions agree with TRBD1. The CDR3 contains 18 residues. The germline CDR1 and CDR2 sequences are LGHNA and YSLEER. The trim removed 4 bases at V and 8 bases at J, leaving 19 bases unmatched.

The chain recombines TRBV5-1 with TRBJ2-1, with 7 bases fitting TRBD2. The V segment lost 3 bases and the J segment 7 bases; nucleotides outside the gene matches: 10. The CDR3 extends over 15 amino acids. CDR1 and CDR2 from the germline V gene are SGHRS and YFSETQ. CDR3 DNA: TGCGCCAGCAGCTCAACCGGGACTACCGGGAATGAGCAGTTCTTC. Its translation: CASSSTGTTGNEQFF.

This clone appeared once. Its ends do not fully match the called genes, so a read error is possible. This chain uses TRBV2 with TRBJ2-7; a possible D gene is TRBD2 (6 bases). Germline V gives CDR1 SNHLY, CDR2 FYNNEI. The length of the CDR3 is 14 residues. CDR3 bases: TGTGCCAGCAGTGAGGAGGGGACGCGGTACGGGCAGTACTTC. Protein product: CASSEEGTRYGQYF.

The chain is built from TRBV13 and TRBJ2-5, with 14 positions matching TRBD2. CDR3 size: 17 residues. The V and J ends lost 4 bases and 5 bases, in that order; junction bases with no gene match: 9. Germline V gene data show CDR1 as PRHDT and CDR2 as FYEKMQ (reference sequence). CDR3 DNA sequence: TGTGCCAGCAGCTCCGACGGGACTAGCGGGAGTCGCGAGACCCAGTACTTC. Its protein product is CASSSDGTSGSRETQYF.

The chain joins TRBV19 to TRBJ2-1, with D possibly matching TRBD2 (5 bases). Germline V gene sequence: CDR1 LNHDA, CDR2 SQIVND (reference sequence). Trimming cost V 7 bases and J 9 bases, with 16 bases left between them. The CDR3 covers 13 residues. CDR3 sequence (DNA): TGTGCCAGTACCGCCGGGGTTCTTCTTGAGCAGTTCTTC. Its translation is CASTAGVLLEQFF.

In nucleotides, the CDR3 is TGTGCCAGCAGCCCCCGACTAGCGGGGATGGAAGATTACAATGAGCAGTTCTTC. As protein: CASSPRLAGMEDYNEQFF. The genes are TRBV7-2 and TRBJ2-1; TRBD2 aligns across 11 bases. The CDR3 has 18 amino acids. CDR1 is SGHTA, CDR2 FQGNSA, per germline. V dropped 5 bases and J dropped 4; count of bases not matched to a gene: 13.

This clone has only a few counts. The V and J genes are TRBV5-4 and TRBJ2-7, with D maybe TRBD2 (6 bases). The CDR3 has 12 amino acids. Germline assignment: CDR1 SGHNT and CDR2 YYREEE (reference sequence). The V end was cut by 5 bases, the J end by 6 bases, with 12 bases between. The CDR3 spells CASRRNSGEQYF. The CDR3 bases are TGTGCCAGCAGGAGAAATAGCGGCGAGCAGTACTTC.

This clone was counted between two and nine times. The chain uses TRBV5-6 and TRBJ1-3; possibly TRBD1 for D (5 bases). Per germline, CDR1 SGHDT and CDR2 YYEEEE. Trimming removed 3 bases from V and 2 bases from J, with 12 bases in between. The CDR3 is made up of 15 amino acids. DNA for the CDR3: TGTGCCAGCAGCTCTCCGGACACGGCTGGAAACACCATATATTTT. The encoded protein is CASSSPDTAGNTIYF.

The genes are TRBV11-2 and TRBJ2-7, with 8 bases fitting TRBD1. J gave up 5 bases and V 5 bases, and 11 bases lay outside the gene matches. This CDR3 is 15 amino acids long. In germline, CDR1 is SGHAT, CDR2 FQNNGV. The CDR3, as DNA: TGTGCCAGCAGCCTATTGACAGGGGACTTGGACGAGCAGTACTTC. It codes for CASSLLTGDLDEQYF.

This sequence joins TRBV5-1 and TRBJ1-2, with D unresolved. The CDR3 extends over 14 amino acids. The germline V and J ends were trimmed by 4 bases and 5 bases, with 15 bases remaining between them. Germline-derived CDR1 and CDR2 are SGHRS and YFSETQ. This CDR3 is CASSPSRTQYGYTF. The CDR3 nucleotides read TGCGCCAGCAGCCCGTCCAGGACTCAATATGGCTACACCTTC.

V is TRBV29-1 and J is TRBJ2-3; D is unclear. This CDR3 comprises 15 residues. The germline gives CDR1 SQVTM, CDR2 ANQGSEA. V gave up 4 bases and J gave up 2 bases, with 16 bases separating them. The CDR3 reads CSVAASKRNTDTQYF. CDR3 in DNA: TGCAGCGTTGCAGCTTCCAAGCGCAACACAGATACGCAGTATTTT.

This chain joins TRBV6-5 and TRBJ2-5; 8 bases fit TRBD2. Germline CDR1 is MNHEY and CDR2 is SVGAGI. The CDR3 runs to 13 residues. Germline trimming cut 5 bases from V and 4 bases from J; bases unmatched to any gene: 3. The CDR3 loop reads CASSSGSGETQYF. In nucleotides, the CDR3 is TGTGCCAGCAGTAGCGGGAGCGGAGAGACCCAGTACTTC.